A selection of T cell receptor beta chains follows, all from one sample in a study of glioma-infiltrating T cells. TCRdb reprocessed the multiplex PCR reads via MiXCR and lists one record per CDR3 protein. The sample yields about 140,000 distinct CDR3 sequences, about 39% seen once. Sequenced material: glioma tissue, nonneoplastic brain tissue, or PBMCs (not recorded which). These receptors were collected from a human donor with low-grade glioma or glioblastoma, undergoing nonglioma brain surgery, or in good health (not recorded which). The CDR3 runs from the conserved cysteine through the conserved F or W. The order of the fields is D gene, CDR3 length, V gene, J gene, clone size, CDR3 DNA, CDR3 protein. D genes are given only for firm matches. Part of the rows lack a size; the others show once, few, many or a class for expanded clones.

d_call: .; cdr3_length: 13; v_call: TRBV6-1; j_call: TRBJ2-1; clone_size: few; cdr3_nt: TGTGCCAGCAAAGGGCCCGATTACAATGAGCAGTTCTTC; cdr3_aa: CASKGPDYNEQFF
d_call: .; cdr3_length: 16; v_call: TRBV19; j_call: TRBJ2-1; clone_size: .; cdr3_nt: TGTGCCAGTAGGGGAAAGGGTGTAGGGGCCTACAATGAGCAGTTCTTC; cdr3_aa: CASRGKGVGAYNEQFF
d_call: TRBD1; cdr3_length: 13; v_call: TRBV19; j_call: TRBJ1-1; clone_size: few; cdr3_nt: TGTGCCAGTGGACAGGATCTGAACACTGAAGCTTTCTTT; cdr3_aa: CASGQDLNTEAFF
d_call: .; cdr3_length: 14; v_call: TRBV2; j_call: TRBJ1-1; clone_size: few; cdr3_nt: TGTGCCAGCAGCCTGACGAGAAGGAACACTGAAGCTTTCTTT; cdr3_aa: CASSLTRRNTEAFF
d_call: TRBD1; cdr3_length: 14; v_call: TRBV20-1; j_call: TRBJ1-2; clone_size: .; cdr3_nt: TGCAGTGCTCCAGACAGGGTTCGTAACTATGGCTACACCTTC; cdr3_aa: CSAPDRVRNYGYTF
d_call: TRBD2; cdr3_length: 14; v_call: TRBV27; j_call: TRBJ2-3; clone_size: once; cdr3_nt: TGTGCCAGCAGTTCCGGGACTATAGCAGATACGCAGTATTTT; cdr3_aa: CASSSGTIADTQYF
d_call: .; cdr3_length: 12; v_call: TRBV24-1; j_call: TRBJ1-2; clone_size: .; cdr3_nt: TGTGCCACCAGTGATTTCACGTATGGCTACACCTTC; cdr3_aa: CATSDFTYGYTF
d_call: .; cdr3_length: 11; v_call: TRBV20-1; j_call: TRBJ2-3; clone_size: .; cdr3_nt: TGCAGCGGGGTAGGCACAGATACGCAGTATTTT; cdr3_aa: CSGVGTDTQYF
d_call: .; cdr3_length: 16; v_call: TRBV12-3/TRBV12-4; j_call: TRBJ2-3; clone_size: .; cdr3_nt: TGTGCCAGCAGTTTCTACCAAGGCCTCAAAATAGATACGCAGTATTTT; cdr3_aa: CASSFYQGLKIDTQYF
d_call: .; cdr3_length: 12; v_call: TRBV20-1; j_call: TRBJ1-1; clone_size: few; cdr3_nt: TGCAGTGCTACTCCCGGGATAGCCGAAATTTTCTTT; cdr3_aa: CSATPGIAEIFF
d_call: .; cdr3_length: 13; v_call: TRBV28; j_call: TRBJ1-5; clone_size: few; cdr3_nt: TGTGCCAGCAGCTCTACAGGTGTTCTGCCCCAGCATTTT; cdr3_aa: CASSSTGVLPQHF
d_call: .; cdr3_length: 13; v_call: TRBV7-9; j_call: TRBJ1-1; clone_size: .; cdr3_nt: TGTGCCAGCAGCCCCAGTCCTGTGTCTGAAGCTTTCTTT; cdr3_aa: CASSPSPVSEAFF
d_call: TRBD2; cdr3_length: 17; v_call: TRBV4-1; j_call: TRBJ2-1; clone_size: once; cdr3_nt: TGCGCCAGCAGCCAAGATGTGGAGACTAGCGGGGAAAATGAGCAGTTCTTC; cdr3_aa: CASSQDVETSGENEQFF
d_call: .; cdr3_length: 15; v_call: TRBV2; j_call: TRBJ1-6; clone_size: .; cdr3_nt: TGTGCCAGCAGTGAGAGGCAGACATATAATTCACCCCTCCACTTT; cdr3_aa: CASSERQTYNSPLHF
d_call: .; cdr3_length: 14; v_call: TRBV15; j_call: TRBJ2-5; clone_size: .; cdr3_nt: TGTGCCACCAGCAGAGGGGGGGGCAGCGAGACCCAGTACTTC; cdr3_aa: CATSRGGGSETQYF
d_call: .; cdr3_length: 16; v_call: TRBV20-1; j_call: TRBJ2-5; clone_size: .; cdr3_nt: TGCAGTGCTAGGGGATTGGATATCGGACAGAAGAAGACCCAGTACTTC; cdr3_aa: CSARGLDIGQKKTQYF
d_call: TRBD1; cdr3_length: 15; v_call: TRBV7-9; j_call: TRBJ2-3; clone_size: .; cdr3_nt: TGTGCCAGCAGCTTGGGACAGCCCCGGCCAGATACGCAGTATTTT; cdr3_aa: CASSLGQPRPDTQYF
d_call: .; cdr3_length: 14; v_call: TRBV6-1; j_call: TRBJ2-7; clone_size: .; cdr3_nt: TGTGCCAGCACCACTCCCGCCTCCCGTAGCGAGCAGTACTTC; cdr3_aa: CASTTPASRSEQYF
d_call: TRBD1; cdr3_length: 15; v_call: TRBV2; j_call: TRBJ2-7; clone_size: few; cdr3_nt: TGTGCCAGCAGCGGATCTCGACAGGGGTACTACGAGCAGTACTTC; cdr3_aa: CASSGSRQGYYEQYF
d_call: .; cdr3_length: 15; v_call: TRBV3-1; j_call: TRBJ2-3; clone_size: few; cdr3_nt: TGTGCCAGCAGCCAAGATAAGGAACCCACAGATACGCAGTATTTT; cdr3_aa: CASSQDKEPTDTQYF
d_call: .; cdr3_length: 12; v_call: TRBV20-1; j_call: TRBJ2-3; clone_size: few; cdr3_nt: TGCAGTGCTAGAACTAGAGCAGATGCGCAGTATTTT; cdr3_aa: CSARTRADAQYF
d_call: .; cdr3_length: 15; v_call: TRBV10-2; j_call: TRBJ1-6; clone_size: .; cdr3_nt: TGCGCCAGCAGTGAAGACAGGAGAGGAAGTTCACCCCTCCACTTT; cdr3_aa: CASSEDRRGSSPLHF
d_call: TRBD1; cdr3_length: 15; v_call: TRBV24-1; j_call: TRBJ2-3; clone_size: .; cdr3_nt: TGTGCCACCAGCGAGGGACAGGGGGATACAGATACGCAGTATTTT; cdr3_aa: CATSEGQGDTDTQYF
d_call: .; cdr3_length: 15; v_call: TRBV6-2/TRBV6-3; j_call: TRBJ2-3; clone_size: few; cdr3_nt: TGTGCCAGCAGTTACTATGGCGTGTTCACAGATACGCAGTATTTT; cdr3_aa: CASSYYGVFTDTQYF
d_call: .; cdr3_length: 14; v_call: TRBV7-2; j_call: TRBJ2-7; clone_size: .; cdr3_nt: TGTGCCAGCAGCGTTACCACCGGGCCCTACGAGCAGTACTTC; cdr3_aa: CASSVTTGPYEQYF
d_call: .; cdr3_length: 13; v_call: TRBV2; j_call: TRBJ2-7; clone_size: .; cdr3_nt: TGTGCCAGCATGCAAGACTACTCCTACGAGCAGTACTTC; cdr3_aa: CASMQDYSYEQYF
d_call: .; cdr3_length: 15; v_call: TRBV5-1; j_call: TRBJ2-7; clone_size: .; cdr3_nt: TGCGCCAGCAGCTTGGAAGGCAGAAAGTCCTACGAGCAGTACTTC; cdr3_aa: CASSLEGRKSYEQYF
d_call: .; cdr3_length: 15; v_call: TRBV4-3; j_call: TRBJ2-7; clone_size: .; cdr3_nt: TGCGCCAGCAGCCAAGCAGCTGGTCCTGAGTACGAGCAGTACTTC; cdr3_aa: CASSQAAGPEYEQYF
d_call: TRBD2; cdr3_length: 13; v_call: TRBV12-3/TRBV12-4; j_call: TRBJ2-1; clone_size: .; cdr3_nt: TGTGCCAGCAGCCGAGGGACTAGCAGTGAGCAGTTCTTC; cdr3_aa: CASSRGTSSEQFF
d_call: .; cdr3_length: 12; v_call: TRBV28; j_call: TRBJ1-2; clone_size: few; cdr3_nt: TGTGCCAGCAGAATCGGAACCTATGGCTACACCTTC; cdr3_aa: CASRIGTYGYTF
d_call: TRBD2; cdr3_length: 15; v_call: TRBV18; j_call: TRBJ2-1; clone_size: .; cdr3_nt: TGTGCCAGCTCACCCGACGGGGGGGTATACAATGAGCAGTTCTTC; cdr3_aa: CASSPDGGVYNEQFF
d_call: TRBD1; cdr3_length: 15; v_call: TRBV6-6; j_call: TRBJ2-7; clone_size: .; cdr3_nt: TGTGCCAGCAGTTACCGGGGGACAGGAGACTACGAGCAGTACTTC; cdr3_aa: CASSYRGTGDYEQYF
d_call: .; cdr3_length: 16; v_call: TRBV2; j_call: TRBJ2-5; clone_size: .; cdr3_nt: TGTGCCAGCAGTGAAAGGGGAGCTTCAGGGACGCAGACCCAGTACTTC; cdr3_aa: CASSERGASGTQTQYF
d_call: .; cdr3_length: 13; v_call: TRBV18; j_call: TRBJ1-1; clone_size: few; cdr3_nt: TGTGCCAGCTCACCTGGGGAGGGCACTGAAGCTTTCTTT; cdr3_aa: CASSPGEGTEAFF
d_call: .; cdr3_length: 13; v_call: TRBV4-1; j_call: TRBJ2-7; clone_size: .; cdr3_nt: TGCGCCAGCAGCCAAGATTGGGGTTTCGAGCAGTACTTC; cdr3_aa: CASSQDWGFEQYF
d_call: .; cdr3_length: 12; v_call: TRBV20-1; j_call: TRBJ2-7; clone_size: many; cdr3_nt: TGCAGTGCTCTGCGGCAAGCCTACGAGCAGTACTTC; cdr3_aa: CSALRQAYEQYF
d_call: .; cdr3_length: 14; v_call: TRBV5-1; j_call: TRBJ2-5; clone_size: .; cdr3_nt: TGCGCCAGCAGCTTGAACAGCGTCGAAGAGACCCAGTACTTC; cdr3_aa: CASSLNSVEETQYF
d_call: TRBD1; cdr3_length: 13; v_call: TRBV20-1; j_call: TRBJ2-1; clone_size: .; cdr3_nt: TGCAGTTCTAGAGATGGAAAGGGGACAGGGCAGTTCTTC; cdr3_aa: CSSRDGKGTGQFF
d_call: .; cdr3_length: 14; v_call: TRBV6-5; j_call: TRBJ2-7; clone_size: .; cdr3_nt: TGTGCCAGCAGTTCGGGATTTGGAGGCTACGAGCAGTACTTC; cdr3_aa: CASSSGFGGYEQYF
d_call: TRBD2; cdr3_length: 14; v_call: TRBV28; j_call: TRBJ2-7; clone_size: few; cdr3_nt: TGTGCCAGCAGCCGGACTAGCGGAGAATACGAGCAGTACTTC; cdr3_aa: CASSRTSGEYEQYF
d_call: .; cdr3_length: 14; v_call: TRBV10-3; j_call: TRBJ2-2; clone_size: .; cdr3_nt: TGTGCCATCAGTGTCAGGGCGAACACCGGGGAGCTGTTTTTT; cdr3_aa: CAISVRANTGELFF
d_call: TRBD2; cdr3_length: 15; v_call: TRBV6-1; j_call: TRBJ2-3; clone_size: few; cdr3_nt: TGTGCCAGCAGACCCGGGACTAGCGGGAGTGATACGCAGTATTTT; cdr3_aa: CASRPGTSGSDTQYF
d_call: TRBD2; cdr3_length: 12; v_call: TRBV25-1; j_call: TRBJ2-7; clone_size: .; cdr3_nt: TGTGCCAGCAGAGCGGGAGGCTACGAGCAGTACTTC; cdr3_aa: CASRAGGYEQYF
d_call: TRBD2; cdr3_length: 14; v_call: TRBV6-1; j_call: TRBJ2-2; clone_size: few; cdr3_nt: TGTGCCACCTCATCGGGACTAGTGACCGGGGAGCTGTTTTTT; cdr3_aa: CATSSGLVTGELFF
d_call: TRBD1; cdr3_length: 12; v_call: TRBV12-3/TRBV12-4; j_call: TRBJ2-7; clone_size: .; cdr3_nt: TGTGCCAGCGTGAACAGGGGGTACGAGCAGTACTTC; cdr3_aa: CASVNRGYEQYF
d_call: .; cdr3_length: 14; v_call: TRBV6-1; j_call: TRBJ2-3; clone_size: few; cdr3_nt: TGTGCCAGCAGACCGGGCCCTGGCACAGATACGCAGTATTTT; cdr3_aa: CASRPGPGTDTQYF
d_call: TRBD1; cdr3_length: 14; v_call: TRBV29-1; j_call: TRBJ1-2; clone_size: .; cdr3_nt: TGCAGCGTCTCGACAGGGGATGCCCTTGGTGGCTACACCTTC; cdr3_aa: CSVSTGDALGGYTF
d_call: .; cdr3_length: 11; v_call: TRBV6-5; j_call: TRBJ2-1; clone_size: few; cdr3_nt: TGTGCCAGCTTATCCGGCAATGAGCAGTTCTTC; cdr3_aa: CASLSGNEQFF
d_call: .; cdr3_length: 15; v_call: TRBV7-9; j_call: TRBJ1-1; clone_size: .; cdr3_nt: TGTGCCAGCAACCCACTTAAGACGGGGAACACTGAAGCTTTCTTT; cdr3_aa: CASNPLKTGNTEAFF
d_call: TRBD1; cdr3_length: 14; v_call: TRBV6-2/TRBV6-3; j_call: TRBJ1-2; clone_size: .; cdr3_nt: TGTGCCAGCAGTTTGACAGGGGGCGATGACGGCTACACCTTC; cdr3_aa: CASSLTGGDDGYTF
d_call: .; cdr3_length: 15; v_call: TRBV6-1; j_call: TRBJ2-6; clone_size: few; cdr3_nt: TGTGCCAGCAGTGAAGGACAGGCTGGGGCCAACGTCCTGACTTTC; cdr3_aa: CASSEGQAGANVLTF
d_call: .; cdr3_length: 13; v_call: TRBV5-1; j_call: TRBJ2-1; clone_size: .; cdr3_nt: TGCGCCAGCAGTATTGGCCCAGAGAATGAGCAGTTCTTC; cdr3_aa: CASSIGPENEQFF
d_call: .; cdr3_length: 14; v_call: TRBV6-1; j_call: TRBJ1-1; clone_size: many; cdr3_nt: TGTGCCAGTCGACCAGGGGCGCGATCGACTGAAGCTTTCTTT; cdr3_aa: CASRPGARSTEAFF
d_call: .; cdr3_length: 12; v_call: TRBV20-1; j_call: TRBJ1-2; clone_size: .; cdr3_nt: TGCAGTGCTCTCGACAGAACCTATGGCTACACCTTC; cdr3_aa: CSALDRTYGYTF
d_call: TRBD1; cdr3_length: 12; v_call: TRBV3-1; j_call: TRBJ1-1; clone_size: .; cdr3_nt: TGTGCCAGCCGGACAGGCCGTTATGGAGCTTTCTTT; cdr3_aa: CASRTGRYGAFF
d_call: TRBD1; cdr3_length: 13; v_call: TRBV19; j_call: TRBJ1-5; clone_size: .; cdr3_nt: TGTGCCAGTAGTGCAGGGGGTCACCAGCCCCAGCATTTT; cdr3_aa: CASSAGGHQPQHF
d_call: .; cdr3_length: 14; v_call: TRBV6-8; j_call: TRBJ2-5; clone_size: .; cdr3_nt: TGTGCCAGCAGTTACTCAGGGGGACCCCAGGCCCAGTACTTC; cdr3_aa: CASSYSGGPQAQYF
d_call: .; cdr3_length: 12; v_call: TRBV4-2; j_call: TRBJ2-1; clone_size: few; cdr3_nt: TGTGCCAGCAGCGAACCTGGCGTTATCCAGTTCTTC; cdr3_aa: CASSEPGVIQFF
d_call: TRBD1; cdr3_length: 15; v_call: TRBV2; j_call: TRBJ2-1; clone_size: .; cdr3_nt: TGTGCCAGCAGTTCCGACAGGGGGTTCGGCAATGAGCAGTTCTTC; cdr3_aa: CASSSDRGFGNEQFF